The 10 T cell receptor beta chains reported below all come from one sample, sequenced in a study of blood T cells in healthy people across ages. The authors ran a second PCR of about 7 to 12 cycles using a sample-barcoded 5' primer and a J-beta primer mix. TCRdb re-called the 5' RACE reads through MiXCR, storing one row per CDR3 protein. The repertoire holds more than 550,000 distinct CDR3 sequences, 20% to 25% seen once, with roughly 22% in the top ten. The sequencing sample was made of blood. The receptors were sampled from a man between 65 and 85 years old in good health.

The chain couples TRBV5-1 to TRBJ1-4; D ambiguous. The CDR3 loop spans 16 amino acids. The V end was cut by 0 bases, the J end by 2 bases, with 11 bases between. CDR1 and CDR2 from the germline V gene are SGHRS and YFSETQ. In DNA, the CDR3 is TGCGCCAGCAGCTTGGAAGTGATGGCGACTAATGAAAAACTGTTTTTT. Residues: CASSLEVMATNEKLFF.

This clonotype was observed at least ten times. CDR3 region: CASSYSSGEQFF. The CDR3 DNA reads TGTGCCAGCTCTTATAGTAGCGGCGAGCAGTTCTTC. The V gene is TRBV7-9, the J gene TRBJ2-1; the D gene is possibly TRBD2 (6 bases). Trimming cost V 8 bases and J 10 bases, with 15 bases left between them. The CDR3 length is 12 residues. Germline CDR1 is SEHNR and CDR2 is FQNEAQ (reference sequence).

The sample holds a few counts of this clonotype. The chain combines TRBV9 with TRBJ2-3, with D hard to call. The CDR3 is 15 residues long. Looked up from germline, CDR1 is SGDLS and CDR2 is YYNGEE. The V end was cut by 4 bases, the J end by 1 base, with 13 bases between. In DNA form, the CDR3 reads TGTGCCAGCAGCCTGTTCTCAGTTGGCACAGATACGCAGTATTTT. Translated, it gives CASSLFSVGTDTQYF.

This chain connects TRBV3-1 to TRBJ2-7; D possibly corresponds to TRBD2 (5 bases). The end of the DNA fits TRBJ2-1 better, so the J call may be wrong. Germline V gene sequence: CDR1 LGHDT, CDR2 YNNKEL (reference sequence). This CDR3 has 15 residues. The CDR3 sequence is CASSLNSVGFNEQFF. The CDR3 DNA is TGTGCCAGCAGCTTAAATAGCGTGGGCTTCAATGAGCAGTTCTTC.

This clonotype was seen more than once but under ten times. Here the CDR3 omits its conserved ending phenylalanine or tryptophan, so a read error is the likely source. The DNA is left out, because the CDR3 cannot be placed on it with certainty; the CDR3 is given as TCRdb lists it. The CDR3 is CSVYGGEPTL. J is TRBJ2-1 and V is TRBV29-1; the table's D call, TRBD1, has no DNA check behind it. The CDR3 region is 10 residues in length, termini included. CDR1 is SQVTM, CDR2 ANQGSEA, per germline.

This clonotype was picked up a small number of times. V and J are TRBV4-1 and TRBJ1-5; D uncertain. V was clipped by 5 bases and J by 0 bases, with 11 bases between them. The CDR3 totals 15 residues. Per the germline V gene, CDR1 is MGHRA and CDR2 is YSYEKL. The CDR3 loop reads CASSIHGLSNQPQHF. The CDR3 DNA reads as TGCGCCAGCAGCATCCACGGACTTAGCAATCAGCCCCAGCATTTT.

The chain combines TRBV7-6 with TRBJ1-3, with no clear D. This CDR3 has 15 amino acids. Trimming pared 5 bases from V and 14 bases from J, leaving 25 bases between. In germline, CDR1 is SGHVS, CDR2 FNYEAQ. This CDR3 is CASSGTRTAAGLLYF. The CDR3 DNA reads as TGTGCCAGCAGCGGAACACGTACGGCAGCCGGACTCTTATATTTT.

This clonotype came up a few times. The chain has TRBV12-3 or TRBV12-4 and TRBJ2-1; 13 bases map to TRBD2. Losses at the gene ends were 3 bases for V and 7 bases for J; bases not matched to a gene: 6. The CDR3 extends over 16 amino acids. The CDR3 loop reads CASSLGLAGRSNEQFF. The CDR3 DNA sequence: TGTGCCAGCAGTTTGGGACTAGCGGGAAGGTCGAATGAGCAGTTCTTC.

CDR3 region: CASSLERVGGETQYF. DNA for the CDR3: TGTGCCAGCAGCTTGGAGAGGGTCGGAGGGGAGACCCAGTACTTC. The V gene is TRBV5-5, the J gene TRBJ2-5, with a weak D call TRBD2 (6 bases). V shed 0 bases and J shed 5 bases, with 14 bases lying between them. The germline gives CDR1 SGHKS, CDR2 YYEKEE (reference sequence). This CDR3 has 15 amino acids.

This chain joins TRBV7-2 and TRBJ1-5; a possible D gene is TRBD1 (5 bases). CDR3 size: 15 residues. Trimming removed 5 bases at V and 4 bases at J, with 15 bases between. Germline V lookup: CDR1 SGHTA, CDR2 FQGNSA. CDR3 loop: CASSLTGTKNQPQHF. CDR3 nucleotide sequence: TGTGCCAGCAGCCTGACCGGGACCAAGAATCAGCCCCAGCATTTT.